These T cell receptor beta chains were read from a single sample in a study of T cell changes during pregnancy in multiple sclerosis. Data came from immunoSEQ multiplex PCR; TCRdb stores just in-frame clones and leaves some out. This sample has 70,000 or so clones, with about 90% found just once. The sample here was CD4+ T cells from peripheral blood mononuclear cells, taken after pregnancy. The receptors come from a female donor with multiple sclerosis, enrolled in a pregnancy study. The CDR3 runs from the conserved cysteine through the conserved F or W. D genes are given only for firm matches.

CDR3 DNA	CDR3 protein	D gene	V gene	J gene
TGTGCCAGCAGCTTGGTAGTCAGGGGGCGAGGGGGCTACACCTTC	CASSLVVRGRGGYTF	TRBD1	TRBV5-4	TRBJ1-2
TGTGCCAGCACCAGAGCGGGGAGCAATCAGCCCCAGCATTTT	CASTRAGSNQPQHF	NA	TRBV6-1	TRBJ1-5
TGTGCCACCAGCAGTGGGGAGGGGTTAGGGAACACTGAAGCTTTCTTT	CATSSGEGLGNTEAFF	NA	TRBV15	TRBJ1-1
TGTGCCAGCAGCCATGGACAGGGCTCCTACGAGCAGTACTTC	CASSHGQGSYEQYF	TRBD1	TRBV7-6	TRBJ2-7
TGCGCCAGCAGCTGGGGACTAGCGGAGCTATTCACAGATACGCAGTATTTT	CASSWGLAELFTDTQYF	TRBD2	TRBV5-1	TRBJ2-3
TGTGCCAGCAGTGAAGTCACTAGCGGGAAAGATGAGCAGTTCTTC	CASSEVTSGKDEQFF	TRBD2	TRBV2	TRBJ2-1
TGTGCCAGCAGCACCCTAGCGGACAGGGCGAATTCACCCCTCCACTTT	CASSTLADRANSPLHF	TRBD1	TRBV7-9	TRBJ1-6
TGTGCCAGTACCAGGCCTGGAGGGGCCGCGGGCAATCAGCCCCAGCATTTT	CASTRPGGAAGNQPQHF	NA	TRBV19	TRBJ1-5
TGTGCCAGCAGTGACCCGCTTTCGGGGGGGAAGGTGATCTATGGCTACACCTTC	CASSDPLSGGKVIYGYTF	NA	TRBV6-1	TRBJ1-2
TGTGCCAGCAGTGGGAGCTTGCAAGAGACCCAGTACTTC	CASSGSLQETQYF	NA	TRBV6-1	TRBJ2-5
TGTGCCAGCAGTGAAGCTTCTCGGACAGGGACGGTCCCTCTGAAAAACATTCAGTACTTC	CASSEASRTGTVPLKNIQYF	TRBD1	TRBV6-1	TRBJ2-4
TGTGCCAGCAGCTTAGGAGGGAGTACTGAAGCTTTCTTT	CASSLGGSTEAFF	NA	TRBV7-3	TRBJ1-1
TGTGCCATCAGTGAAGGTGGACTAGCGGGCGAACCCGGGGAGCTGTTTTTT	CAISEGGLAGEPGELFF	TRBD2	TRBV10-3	TRBJ2-2
TGTGCCAGCAGCTTGGAAAATGGCCAGGGATTGAGTCAGCCCCAGCATTTT	CASSLENGQGLSQPQHF	NA	TRBV5-6	TRBJ1-5
TGTGCCAGCAGCTTACCTGCGGAGTCCTATGGCTACACCTTC	CASSLPAESYGYTF	NA	TRBV5-4	TRBJ1-2
TGTGCCAGCAGCCCAGCCGGGACAGGGGGAAGATTGGGGGGAGCTTTCTTT	CASSPAGTGGRLGGAFF	TRBD1	TRBV5-4	TRBJ1-1
TGTGCCAGCAGTTTGGCAGGGGGCGCAGAGACCCAGTACTTC	CASSLAGGAETQYF	TRBD1	TRBV28	TRBJ2-5